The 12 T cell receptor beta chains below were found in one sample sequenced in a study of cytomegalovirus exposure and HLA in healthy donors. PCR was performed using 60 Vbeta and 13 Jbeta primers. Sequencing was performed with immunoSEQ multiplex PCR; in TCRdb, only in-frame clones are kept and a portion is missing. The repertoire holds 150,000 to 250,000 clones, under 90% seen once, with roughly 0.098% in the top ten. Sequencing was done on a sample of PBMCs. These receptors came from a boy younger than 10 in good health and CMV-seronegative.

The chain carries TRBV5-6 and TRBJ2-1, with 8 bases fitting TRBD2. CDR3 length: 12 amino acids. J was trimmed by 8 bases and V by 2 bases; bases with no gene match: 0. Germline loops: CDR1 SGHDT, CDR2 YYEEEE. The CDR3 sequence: CASSLLADEQFF. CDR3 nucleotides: TGTGCCAGCAGCTTACTAGCGGATGAGCAGTTCTTC.

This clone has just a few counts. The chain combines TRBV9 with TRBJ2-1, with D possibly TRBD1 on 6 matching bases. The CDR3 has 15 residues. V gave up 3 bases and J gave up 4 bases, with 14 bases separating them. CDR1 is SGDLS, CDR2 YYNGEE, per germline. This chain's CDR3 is CASSARDTAYNEQFF. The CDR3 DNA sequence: TGTGCCAGCAGCGCCCGGGACACCGCTTACAATGAGCAGTTCTTC.

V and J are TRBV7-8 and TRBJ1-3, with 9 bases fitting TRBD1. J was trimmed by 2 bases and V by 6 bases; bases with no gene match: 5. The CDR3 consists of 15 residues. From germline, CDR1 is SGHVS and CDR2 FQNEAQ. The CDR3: CASRLTGGTGNTIYF. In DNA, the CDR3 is TGTGCCAGCAGGCTTACAGGGGGCACTGGAAACACCATATATTTT.

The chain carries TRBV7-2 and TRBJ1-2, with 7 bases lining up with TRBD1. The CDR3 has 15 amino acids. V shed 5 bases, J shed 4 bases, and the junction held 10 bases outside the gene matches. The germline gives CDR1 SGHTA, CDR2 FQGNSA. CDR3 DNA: TGTGCCAGCAGCGACTGGGACAGTTCTCTCTATGGCTACACCTTC. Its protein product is CASSDWDSSLYGYTF.

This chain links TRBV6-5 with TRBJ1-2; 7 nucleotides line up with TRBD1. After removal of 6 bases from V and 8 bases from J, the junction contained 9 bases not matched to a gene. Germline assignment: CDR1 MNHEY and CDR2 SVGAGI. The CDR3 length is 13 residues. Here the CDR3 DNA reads TGTGCCAGCAGGCCTGACAGGGTATACGGCTACACCTTC. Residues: CASRPDRVYGYTF.

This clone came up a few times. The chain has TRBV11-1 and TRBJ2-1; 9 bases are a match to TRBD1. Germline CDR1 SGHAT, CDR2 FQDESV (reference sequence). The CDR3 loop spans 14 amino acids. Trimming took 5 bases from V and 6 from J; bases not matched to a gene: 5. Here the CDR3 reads CASSPQGAINEQFF. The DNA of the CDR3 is TGTGCCAGCAGCCCACAGGGGGCGATCAATGAGCAGTTCTTC.

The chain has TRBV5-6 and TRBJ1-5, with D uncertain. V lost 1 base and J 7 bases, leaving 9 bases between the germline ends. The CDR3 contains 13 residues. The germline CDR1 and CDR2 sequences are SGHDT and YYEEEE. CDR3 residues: CASSLQSRQPQHF. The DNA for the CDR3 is TGTGCCAGCAGCTTGCAATCGCGGCAGCCCCAGCATTTT.

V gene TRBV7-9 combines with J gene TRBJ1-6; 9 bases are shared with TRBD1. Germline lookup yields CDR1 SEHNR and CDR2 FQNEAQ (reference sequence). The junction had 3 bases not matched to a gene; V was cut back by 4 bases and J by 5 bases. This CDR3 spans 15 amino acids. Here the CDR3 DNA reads TGTGCCAGCAGCTCGGGACAGGGCCATAATTCACCCCTCCACTTT. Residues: CASSSGQGHNSPLHF. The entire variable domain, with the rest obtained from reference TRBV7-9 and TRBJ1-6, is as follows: DTGVSQNPRHKITKRGQNVTFRCDPISEHNRLYWYRQTLGQGPEFLTYFQNEAQLEKSRLLSDRFSAERPKGSFSTLEIQRTEQGDSAMYLCASSSGQGHNSPLHFGNGTRLTVT.

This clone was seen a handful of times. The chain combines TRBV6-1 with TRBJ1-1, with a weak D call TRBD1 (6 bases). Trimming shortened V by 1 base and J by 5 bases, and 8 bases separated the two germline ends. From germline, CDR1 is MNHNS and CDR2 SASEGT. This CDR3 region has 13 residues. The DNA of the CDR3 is TGTGCCAGCAGTGAAGTCAGGGGAACTGAAGCTTTCTTT. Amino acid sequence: CASSEVRGTEAFF.

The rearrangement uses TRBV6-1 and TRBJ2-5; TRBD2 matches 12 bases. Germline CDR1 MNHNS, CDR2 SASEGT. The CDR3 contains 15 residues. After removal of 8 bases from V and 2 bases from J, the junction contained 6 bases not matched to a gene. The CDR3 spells CASQLAGGIQETQYF. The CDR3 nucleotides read TGTGCCAGCCAACTAGCGGGGGGTATTCAAGAGACCCAGTACTTC.

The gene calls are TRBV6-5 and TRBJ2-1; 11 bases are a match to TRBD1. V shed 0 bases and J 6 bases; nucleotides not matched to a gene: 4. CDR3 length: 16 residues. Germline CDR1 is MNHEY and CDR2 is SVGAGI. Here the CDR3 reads CASSYSDRGRFNEQFF. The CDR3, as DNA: TGTGCCAGCAGTTACTCGGACAGGGGGCGCTTCAATGAGCAGTTCTTC.

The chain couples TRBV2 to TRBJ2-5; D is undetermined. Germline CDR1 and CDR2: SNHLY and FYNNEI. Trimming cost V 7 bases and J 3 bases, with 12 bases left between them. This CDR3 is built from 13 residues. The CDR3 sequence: CASKEEVKETQYF. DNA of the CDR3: TGTGCCAGCAAAGAGGAAGTAAAAGAGACCCAGTACTTC. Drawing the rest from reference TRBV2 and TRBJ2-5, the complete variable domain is EPEVTQTPSHQVTQMGQEVILRCVPISNHLYFYWYRQILGQKVEFLVSFYNNEISEKSEIFDDQFSVERPDGSNFTLKIRSTKLEDSAMYFCASKEEVKETQYFGPGTRLLVL.